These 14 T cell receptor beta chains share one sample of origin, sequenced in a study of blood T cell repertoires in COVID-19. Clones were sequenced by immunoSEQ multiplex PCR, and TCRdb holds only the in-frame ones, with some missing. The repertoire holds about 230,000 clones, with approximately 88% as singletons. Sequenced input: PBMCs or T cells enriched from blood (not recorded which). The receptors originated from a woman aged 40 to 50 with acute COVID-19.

In nucleotides, the CDR3 is TGCGCCAGCAGCAAACAGACCGGGGAGCTGTTTTTT. Its translation is CASSKQTGELFF. The chain employs TRBV4-1 and TRBJ2-2; no clear D gene. Per the germline V gene, CDR1 is MGHRA and CDR2 is YSYEKL. The ends were cut back, 5 bases at V and 5 bases at J, with 6 bases in the middle. This CDR3 region has 12 residues.

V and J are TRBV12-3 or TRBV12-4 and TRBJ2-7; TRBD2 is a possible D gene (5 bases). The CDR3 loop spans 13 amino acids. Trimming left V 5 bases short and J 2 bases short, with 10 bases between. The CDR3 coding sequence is TGTGCCAGCAGTCGGGGATGGCCCTACGAGCAGTACGTC. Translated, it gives CASSRGWPYEQYV.

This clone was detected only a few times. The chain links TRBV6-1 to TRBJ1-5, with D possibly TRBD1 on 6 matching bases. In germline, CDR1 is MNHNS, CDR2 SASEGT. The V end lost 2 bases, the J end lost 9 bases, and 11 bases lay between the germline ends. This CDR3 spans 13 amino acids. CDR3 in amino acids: CASSERKGGPQHF. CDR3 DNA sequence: TGTGCCAGCAGTGAAAGGAAAGGGGGGCCCCAGCATTTT.

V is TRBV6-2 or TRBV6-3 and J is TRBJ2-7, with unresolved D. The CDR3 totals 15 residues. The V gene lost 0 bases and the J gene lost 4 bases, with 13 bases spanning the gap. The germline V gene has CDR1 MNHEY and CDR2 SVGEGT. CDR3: CASSYSHPVPYEQYF. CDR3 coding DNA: TGTGCCAGCAGTTACTCCCACCCGGTCCCTTACGAGCAGTACTTC.

DNA for the CDR3: TGTGCCACCGAGGGGAGGGGGAACACTGAAGCTTTCTTT. Protein: CATEGRGNTEAFF. V gene TRBV6-5 combines with J gene TRBJ1-1; D is perhaps TRBD1 (5 bases). Germline assignment: CDR1 MNHEY and CDR2 SVGAGI. Trimming left V 10 bases short and J 1 base short, with 13 bases between. CDR3 size: 13 residues.

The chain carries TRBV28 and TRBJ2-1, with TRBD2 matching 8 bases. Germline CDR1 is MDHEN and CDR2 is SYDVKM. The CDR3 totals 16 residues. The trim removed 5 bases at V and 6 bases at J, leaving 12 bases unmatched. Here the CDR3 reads CASSIVLGLAFNEQFF. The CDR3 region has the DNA TGTGCCAGCAGTATCGTCCTTGGACTAGCTTTCAATGAGCAGTTCTTC.

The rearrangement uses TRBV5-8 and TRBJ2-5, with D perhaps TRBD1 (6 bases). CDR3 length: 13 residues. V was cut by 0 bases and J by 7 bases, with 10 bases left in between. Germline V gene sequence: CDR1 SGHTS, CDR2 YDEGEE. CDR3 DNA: TGTGCCAGCAGCTTGGCAGGGGTCGGGACCCAGTACTTC. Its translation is CASSLAGVGTQYF.

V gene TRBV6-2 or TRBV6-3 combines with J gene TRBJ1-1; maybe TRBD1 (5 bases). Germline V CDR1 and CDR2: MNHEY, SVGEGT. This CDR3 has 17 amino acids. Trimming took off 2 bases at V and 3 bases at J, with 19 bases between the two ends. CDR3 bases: TGTGCCAGCAGTTACCCGGTGGGGGGTTGGAGGGACACTGAAGCTTTCTTT. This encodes CASSYPVGGWRDTEAFF.

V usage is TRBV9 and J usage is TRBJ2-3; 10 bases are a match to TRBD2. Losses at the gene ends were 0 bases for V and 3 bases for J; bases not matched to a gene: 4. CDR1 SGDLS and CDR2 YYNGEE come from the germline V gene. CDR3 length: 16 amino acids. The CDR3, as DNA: TGTGCCAGCAGCGTAGCAGCGGGAGGGCCTACAGATACGCAGTATTTT. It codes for CASSVAAGGPTDTQYF.

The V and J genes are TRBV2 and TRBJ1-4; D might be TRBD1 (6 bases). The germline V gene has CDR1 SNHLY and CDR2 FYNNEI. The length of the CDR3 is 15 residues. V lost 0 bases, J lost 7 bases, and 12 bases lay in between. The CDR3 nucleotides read TGTGCCAGCAGTGAAGCGGGGGGGCCGCGTGAAAAACTGTTTTTT. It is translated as CASSEAGGPREKLFF.

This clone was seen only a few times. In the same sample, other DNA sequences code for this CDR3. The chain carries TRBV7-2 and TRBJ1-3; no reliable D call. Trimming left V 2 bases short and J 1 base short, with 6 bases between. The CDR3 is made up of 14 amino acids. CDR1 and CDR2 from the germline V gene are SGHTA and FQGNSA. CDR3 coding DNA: TGTGCCAGCAGCTTAAGCGGGTCTGGAAACACCATATATTTT. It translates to CASSLSGSGNTIYF.

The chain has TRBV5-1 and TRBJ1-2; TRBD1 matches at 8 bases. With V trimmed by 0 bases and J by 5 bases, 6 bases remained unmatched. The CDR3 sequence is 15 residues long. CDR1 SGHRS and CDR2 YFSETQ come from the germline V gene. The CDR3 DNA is TGCGCCAGCAGCTTGGAACAGGGGGGCCGGTATGGCTACACCTTC. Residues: CASSLEQGGRYGYTF.

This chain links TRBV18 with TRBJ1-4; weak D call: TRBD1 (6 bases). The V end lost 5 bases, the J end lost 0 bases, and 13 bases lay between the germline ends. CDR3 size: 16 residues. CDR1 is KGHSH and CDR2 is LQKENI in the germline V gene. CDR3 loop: CASSTSRDTTNEKLFF. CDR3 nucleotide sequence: TGTGCCAGCTCAACCTCACGGGACACAACTAATGAAAAACTGTTTTTT.

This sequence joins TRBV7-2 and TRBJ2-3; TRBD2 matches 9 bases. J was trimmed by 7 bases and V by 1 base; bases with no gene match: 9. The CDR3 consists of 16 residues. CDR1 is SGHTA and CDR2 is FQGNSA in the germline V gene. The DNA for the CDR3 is TGTGCCAGCAGCTTAGTGGCTAGCGGGGATATTTATACGCAGTATTTT. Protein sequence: CASSLVASGDIYTQYF.